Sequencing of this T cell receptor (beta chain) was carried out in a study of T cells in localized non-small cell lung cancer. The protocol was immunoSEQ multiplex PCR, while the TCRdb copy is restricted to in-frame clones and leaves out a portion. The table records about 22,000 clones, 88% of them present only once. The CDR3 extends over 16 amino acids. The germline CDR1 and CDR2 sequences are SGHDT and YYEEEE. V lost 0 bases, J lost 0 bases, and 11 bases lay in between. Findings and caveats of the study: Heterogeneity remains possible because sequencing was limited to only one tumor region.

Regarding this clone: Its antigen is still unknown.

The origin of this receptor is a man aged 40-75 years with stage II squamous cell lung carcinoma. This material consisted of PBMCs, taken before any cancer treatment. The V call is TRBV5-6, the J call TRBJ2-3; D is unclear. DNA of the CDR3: TGTGCCAGCAGCTTGGGTACGGCCGCTAGCACAGATACGCAGTATTTT. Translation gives CASSLGTAASTDTQYF.